The 29 T cell receptor beta chains reported below all come from one sample, sequenced in a study of CD8 T cells in Susac syndrome. The authors reverse transcribed roughly 0.5 to 1 ug RNA with random hexamers. A single record per CDR3 protein comes from TCRdb applying MiXCR to the immunoSEQ multiplex PCR reads. The data contain around 150,000 distinct CDR3 sequences, around 94% of them singletons. The sample was CD4+ T cells from PBMCs. The receptors were sampled from a human donor in good health.

This rearrangement joins TRBV29-1 to TRBJ1-1, with D unresolved. CDR1 and CDR2 from the germline V gene are SQVTM and ANQGSEA. The CDR3 has 15 residues. V gave up 6 bases and J gave up 2 bases, with 19 bases separating them. The CDR3 DNA reads as TGCAGCGTCCGGCGGCCAGTCGGAGTAAACACTGAAGCTTTCTTT. It yields the protein CSVRRPVGVNTEAFF.

The V and J genes are TRBV24-1 and TRBJ2-3; 9 nucleotides match TRBD1. From germline, CDR1 is KGHDR and CDR2 SFDVKD. Losses at the gene ends were 4 bases for V and 1 base for J; bases not matched to a gene: 5. The CDR3 contains 16 residues. CDR3: CATSDRTGVGTDTQYF. CDR3 DNA sequence: TGTGCCACCAGTGACCGGACAGGGGTTGGCACAGATACGCAGTATTTT.

The chain joins TRBV7-9 to TRBJ2-7, with D unresolved. Deletions cut 4 bases from V and 2 bases from J, with 18 bases between. CDR1 and CDR2 (germline): SEHNR, FQNEAQ (reference sequence). This CDR3 has 16 amino acids. CDR3 in amino acids: CASSYRPTDGTYEQYF. The CDR3 DNA sequence: TGTGCCAGCAGCTATAGGCCTACAGATGGGACCTACGAGCAGTACTTC.

The chain combines TRBV7-2 with TRBJ2-3; TRBD2 aligns across 14 bases. V lost 2 bases, J lost 6 bases, and 4 bases stayed unmatched. The CDR3 loop spans 16 amino acids. CDR1 is SGHTA, CDR2 FQGNSA, per germline. The CDR3 protein is CASSLRLAGGEDTQYF. The CDR3 DNA follows: TGTGCCAGCAGCTTACGACTAGCGGGGGGGGAGGATACGCAGTATTTT. Looking up the rest from reference TRBV7-2 and TRBJ2-3 gives the full variable domain: GAGVSQSPSNKVTEKGKDVELRCDPISGHTALYWYRQSLGQGLEFLIYFQGNSAPDKSGLPSDRFSAERTGGSVSTLTIQRTQQEDSAVYLCASSLRLAGGEDTQYFGPGTRLTVL.

The chain has TRBV20-1 and TRBJ2-5; 9 bases agree with TRBD2. The CDR3 length is 14 residues. The germline V gene has CDR1 DFQATT and CDR2 SNEGSKA (reference sequence). Trimming removed 4 bases from V and 5 bases from J; junction bases left unmatched: 8. The CDR3 reads CSATERGAVETQYF. The CDR3 DNA is TGCAGTGCTACGGAGCGGGGGGCCGTGGAGACCCAGTACTTC.

The chain couples TRBV2 to TRBJ2-7; D gene ambiguous. This CDR3 is 13 amino acids long. Germline V gene sequence: CDR1 SNHLY, CDR2 FYNNEI. Trimming took off 4 bases at V and 3 bases at J, with 10 bases between the two ends. As DNA, the CDR3 is TGTGCCAGCAGTGGGACCGCCAACTACGAGCAGTACTTC. It codes for CASSGTANYEQYF. The complete variable domain, with remaining parts taken from reference TRBV2 and TRBJ2-7, reads EPEVTQTPSHQVTQMGQEVILRCVPISNHLYFYWYRQILGQKVEFLVSFYNNEISEKSEIFDDQFSVERPDGSNFTLKIRSTKLEDSAMYFCASSGTANYEQYFGPGTRLTVT.

This chain links TRBV12-3 or TRBV12-4 with TRBJ2-3; D may be TRBD1 or TRBD2 (5 bases each). This CDR3 contains 13 residues. V gave up 7 bases and J gave up 4 bases, with 12 bases separating them. The CDR3: CASIRGPADTQYF. In DNA form, the CDR3 reads TGTGCCAGCATCCGGGGCCCAGCAGATACGCAGTATTTT.

The genes are TRBV2 and TRBJ2-5; 8 nucleotides align to TRBD2. J was trimmed by 1 base and V by 6 bases; bases with no gene match: 4. In germline, CDR1 is SNHLY, CDR2 FYNNEI. The CDR3 is 14 residues long. The CDR3 DNA is TGTGCCAGCAGCCCCGGACTAGCCCAAGAGACCCAGTACTTC. Its translation is CASSPGLAQETQYF.

The genes are TRBV9 and TRBJ2-1, with 10 bases matching TRBD2. Germline V gives CDR1 SGDLS, CDR2 YYNGEE. The J segment lost 8 bases and the V segment lost 4 bases, leaving 9 bases of the junction unmatched. The CDR3 is 15 amino acids. In DNA form, the CDR3 reads TGTGCCAGCAGCCGAGCGGGGGGGCCTTTCGATGAGCAGTTCTTC. Encoded protein: CASSRAGGPFDEQFF.

This clonotype was recorded only once. CDR3 bases: TGTGCCACCTGGGGGACTACGAACAATGAGCAGTTCTTC. It translates to CATWGTTNNEQFF. The chain combines TRBV15 with TRBJ2-1, with 7 positions matching TRBD2. With 8 bases clipped from V and 5 bases from J, the junction kept 6 bases outside the gene matches. The CDR3 runs 13 residues. The germline gives CDR1 LNHNV, CDR2 YYDKDF (reference sequence).

The chain carries TRBV12-3 or TRBV12-4 and TRBJ1-2; no clear D. This CDR3 comprises 11 residues. Deletions cut 5 bases from V and 7 bases from J, with 8 bases between. CDR3 region: CASSGPSGYTF. The CDR3 DNA is TGTGCCAGCAGTGGCCCCTCTGGCTACACCTTC.

V gene TRBV29-1 combines with J gene TRBJ2-7; 7 bases line up with TRBD2. The CDR3 is 12 residues long. J lost 4 bases, V lost 7 bases, and 7 bases had no gene match. Germline V gives CDR1 SQVTM, CDR2 ANQGSEA. CDR3 DNA sequence: TGCAGCGGTTTGGGGGAGGGATACGAGCAGTACTTC. It encodes CSGLGEGYEQYF.

The chain is built from TRBV6-5 and TRBJ1-2; no reliable D call. Trimming stripped 7 bases from V and 0 bases from J, with 6 bases between. The CDR3 has 12 amino acids. CDR1 MNHEY and CDR2 SVGAGI come from the germline V gene. The CDR3 coding sequence is TGTGCCAGCATGCGAGCTAACTATGGCTACACCTTC. Its translation: CASMRANYGYTF.

Worth noting for this clonotype: The junction departs from the called germline gene at one end, perhaps through a read error. The rearrangement links TRBV27 to TRBJ1-1; no firm D call. The germline gives CDR1 MNHEY, CDR2 SMNVEV (reference sequence). The length of the CDR3 is 15 residues. The CDR3 DNA follows: TGTGCCAGCAGTTTTCGGGAGCCTGTGAATACTGAAGCTTTCTTT. Its protein product is CASSFREPVNTEAFF.

The rearrangement links TRBV7-9 to TRBJ1-2; 10 bases are a match to TRBD1. The CDR3 runs 13 residues. Trimming took 3 bases from V and 7 from J; bases not matched to a gene: 2. The germline gives CDR1 SEHNR, CDR2 FQNEAQ (reference sequence). CDR3 in amino acids: CASSFRTGGGYTF. The CDR3 DNA reads TGTGCCAGCAGCTTCCGGACAGGGGGTGGCTACACCTTC.

The chain joins TRBV29-1 to TRBJ2-3; no clear D. V lost 4 bases and J lost 5, with 19 bases in between. Germline V lookup: CDR1 SQVTM, CDR2 ANQGSEA. CDR3 length: 15 residues. The CDR3 nucleotides read TGCAGCGTTGCTGGTAGCTTGGATTTTCAAGATACGCAGTATTTT. Protein sequence: CSVAGSLDFQDTQYF.

The chain carries TRBV2 and TRBJ1-2, with D perhaps matching TRBD1 (6 bases). Germline-derived CDR1 and CDR2 are SNHLY and FYNNEI. V was trimmed by 4 bases and J by 4 bases, leaving 13 bases between them. This CDR3 has 14 amino acids. CDR3 loop: CASSAGGGTYGYTF. For the CDR3, the DNA is TGTGCCAGCAGTGCCGGGGGCGGTACCTATGGCTACACCTTC.

This sequence joins TRBV20-1 and TRBJ2-3, with D possibly matching TRBD2 (7 bases). V was cut by 6 bases and J by 2 bases, with 15 bases left in between. Germline V gene data show CDR1 as DFQATT and CDR2 as SNEGSKA (reference sequence). The CDR3 consists of 14 residues. The CDR3 DNA follows: TGCAGTGCCACGCGGGGGCCCGCCACAGATACGCAGTATTTT. Its protein is CSATRGPATDTQYF.

The chain links TRBV7-2 to TRBJ2-5; D may match TRBD1 or TRBD2 (5 bases each). The CDR3 has 15 amino acids. The ends were cut back, 0 bases at V and 4 bases at J, with 12 bases in the middle. CDR1 SGHTA and CDR2 FQGNSA come from the germline V gene. The CDR3 region has the DNA TGTGCCAGCAGCTTAGCGCAAGGGACGGGAGAGACCCAGTACTTC. This translates into CASSLAQGTGETQYF.

The V gene is TRBV5-1, the J gene TRBJ2-3; 12 bases line up with TRBD2. Germline V lookup: CDR1 SGHRS, CDR2 YFSETQ. This CDR3 comprises 16 residues. V lost 4 bases to trimming and J lost 2 bases; unmatched junction nucleotides: 5. The CDR3 sequence: CASSEGTSGLTDTQYF. The DNA for the CDR3 is TGCGCCAGCAGCGAAGGGACTAGCGGGCTCACAGATACGCAGTATTTT.

The rearrangement links TRBV7-2 to TRBJ1-1; D not resolved. The V gene lost 5 bases and the J gene lost 10 bases, with 11 bases spanning the gap. CDR3 length: 11 amino acids. CDR1 is SGHTA and CDR2 is FQGNSA in the germline V gene. CDR3 nucleotide sequence: TGTGCCAGCAGCGGTGGAGGGAGAGCTTTCTTT. As protein: CASSGGGRAFF.

The V gene is TRBV6-1, the J gene TRBJ2-5; 12 bases agree with TRBD2. Germline values: CDR1 MNHNS, CDR2 SASEGT. The V and J ends lost 6 bases and 4 bases, in that order; junction bases with no gene match: 12. The CDR3 is 17 residues long. CDR3 in DNA: TGTGCCAGCAGCCCTCACGCACTAGCGGGGGGAGGAGAGACCCAGTACTTC. Translating it yields CASSPHALAGGGETQYF.

J is TRBJ2-7 and V is TRBV7-2; 7 bases map to TRBD1. There are 15 residues in the CDR3. Germline assignment: CDR1 SGHTA and CDR2 FQGNSA. V gave up 5 bases and J gave up 3 bases; unmatched junction bases: 10. CDR3 region: CASSPSGTANYEQYF. DNA for the CDR3: TGTGCCAGCAGCCCATCCGGGACAGCAAACTACGAGCAGTACTTC.

This chain links TRBV3-1 with TRBJ2-6; the D gene is possibly TRBD1 (6 bases). Germline loops: CDR1 LGHDT, CDR2 YNNKEL (reference sequence). Trimming left V 3 bases short and J 1 base short, with 16 bases between. There are 18 residues in the CDR3. The CDR3 DNA reads as TGTGCCAGCAGCCAGGGGACAAATCTTAGGTCTGGGGCCAACGTCCTGACTTTC. It specifies CASSQGTNLRSGANVLTF.

The genes are TRBV7-9 and TRBJ2-6, with TRBD1 matching 7 bases. CDR1 is SEHNR and CDR2 is FQNEAQ in the germline V gene (reference sequence). The CDR3 extends over 13 amino acids. The CDR3 here is CSPGTEGANVLTF. Here the CDR3 DNA reads TGTTCACCAGGGACAGAGGGGGCCAACGTCCTGACTTTC.

This CDR3 is CASSTGASQPQHF. The CDR3 bases are TGTGCCAGTAGTACCGGGGCCTCTCAGCCCCAGCATTTT. This chain joins TRBV19 and TRBJ1-5, with TRBD1 as a possible D gene (5 bases). This CDR3 contains 13 residues. Germline V CDR1 and CDR2: LNHDA, SQIVND (reference sequence). Trimming pared 4 bases from V and 6 bases from J, leaving 10 bases between.

This chain joins TRBV9 and TRBJ1-1; D possibly corresponds to TRBD1 (6 bases). CDR1 and CDR2 (germline): SGDLS, YYNGEE. V lost 0 bases and J 4 bases, leaving 10 bases between the germline ends. This CDR3 has 14 residues. The CDR3 protein is CASSVGNRATEAFF. In nucleotides, the CDR3 is TGTGCCAGCAGCGTAGGTAACAGGGCCACTGAAGCTTTCTTT.

The rearrangement links TRBV7-9 to TRBJ2-3; 8 nucleotides align to TRBD1. The CDR3 runs 15 residues. Trimming at V came to 5 bases and at J to 3 bases, leaving 7 bases not matched to a gene. Germline V lookup: CDR1 SEHNR, CDR2 FQNEAQ (reference sequence). CDR3 bases: TGTGCCAGCAGCCCGGACGACAGGGGTACAGATACGCAGTATTTT. Amino acids: CASSPDDRGTDTQYF.

V usage is TRBV20-1 and J usage is TRBJ1-5; D not certain. V dropped 3 bases and J dropped 7 bases, with 16 bases sitting between them. The CDR3 length is 14 residues. Germline CDR1 and CDR2: DFQATT and SNEGSKA (reference sequence). DNA for the CDR3: TGCAGTGCTAGGGAGGTAATCGGCGGGCAGCCCCAGCATTTT. Its protein product is CSAREVIGGQPQHF.